These T cell receptor beta chains were read from a single sample in a study of T cell responses to AZD1222 COVID-19 vaccine. The protocol was immunoSEQ multiplex PCR, while the TCRdb copy is restricted to in-frame clones and leaves out a portion. The sample contains under 130,000 clones, roughly nine tenths of which appear only once. Sequencing was performed on peripheral blood, taken 28 days after the second AZD1222 dose. Receptors were obtained from an adult who received the AZD1222 COVID-19 vaccine. Each CDR3 is given with its conserved first and last residue. A D gene is named only where the DNA matches it firmly. Some rows mark clone size as missing; the rest say once, few, many or name a class of expanded clone.

clone_size d_call j_call v_call cdr3_aa cdr3_nt
- - TRBJ1-6 TRBV27 CASSLSTGLGSPLHF TGTGCCAGCAGTTTATCCACAGGGTTAGGATCACCCCTCCACTTT
- - TRBJ1-2 TRBV3-1/TRBV3-2 CASSPDTANYGYTF TGTGCCAGCAGTCCGGACACAGCTAACTATGGCTACACCTTC
- - TRBJ1-2 TRBV29-1 CSVEGALDGYTF TGCAGCGTTGAGGGGGCCTTAGATGGCTACACCTTC
once - TRBJ2-2 TRBV6-6 CASSSIRVAGELFF TGTGCCAGCAGTTCCATCAGGGTCGCCGGGGAGCTGTTTTTT
- - TRBJ1-5 TRBV19 CASTPTEYNQPQHF TGTGCCAGTACCCCGACAGAATACAATCAGCCCCAGCATTTT
- TRBD1 TRBJ1-2 TRBV9 CASSVEGAGGDYGYTF TGTGCCAGCAGCGTAGAAGGGGCAGGGGGAGACTATGGCTACACCTTC
- TRBD1 TRBJ1-4 TRBV4-1 CASSHGGGTGDEKLFF TGCGCCAGCAGCCATGGGGGGGGGACAGGTGATGAAAAACTGTTTTTT
- - TRBJ1-1 TRBV7-9 CASGRATEAFF TGTGCCAGCGGAAGGGCTACTGAAGCTTTCTTT
once TRBD2 TRBJ2-2 TRBV7-9 CASRIAGTTGELFF TGTGCCAGCAGGATAGCGGGAACCACCGGGGAGCTGTTTTTT
- - TRBJ2-3 TRBV7-2 CASSQQGADTQYF TGTGCCAGCAGCCAACAGGGAGCAGATACGCAGTATTTT
- - TRBJ1-2 TRBV5-5 CASSLRAGMGYGYTF TGTGCCAGCAGCTTGCGTGCGGGAATGGGCTATGGCTACACCTTC
- TRBD1 TRBJ2-3 TRBV6-2/TRBV6-3 CASSYLGQLQYF TGTGCCAGCAGTTACTTGGGACAGCTTCAGTATTTT
- - TRBJ1-5 TRBV30 CAWSEEGFSNQPQHF TGTGCCTGGAGTGAGGAGGGTTTTAGCAATCAGCCCCAGCATTTT
- TRBD2 TRBJ2-1 TRBV5-1 CASSFPSGGNNEQFF TGCGCCAGCAGCTTCCCGAGCGGGGGGAACAATGAGCAGTTCTTC
- TRBD1 TRBJ1-2 TRBV13 CASSFNRGSPGGYTF TGTGCCAGCAGCTTCAACAGGGGGTCGCCTGGAGGCTACACCTTC
- - TRBJ1-2 TRBV7-9 CASSLLAQGDYGYTF TGTGCCAGCAGCTTATTAGCACAGGGTGACTATGGCTACACCTTC
- TRBD1 TRBJ2-1 TRBV19 CASSIRRGQGADEQFF TGTGCCAGTAGTATCAGGAGGGGACAGGGGGCTGATGAGCAGTTCTTC